A selection of T cell receptor beta chains follows, all from one sample in a study of T cell responses to AZD1222 COVID-19 vaccine. Data came from immunoSEQ multiplex PCR; TCRdb stores just in-frame clones and leaves some out. The sample includes some 55,000 clones, 70% to 90% seen only once; the top ten take 3% to 4%. Specimen: peripheral blood, collected on day 0 of AZD1222 vaccination. All receptors derive from an adult in good health. The CDR3 runs from the conserved cysteine through the conserved F or W. D genes are given only for firm matches. A clone size is listed for some rows: how often the clone was seen (once, few, many), or a class if it is expanded.

V gene	clone size	J gene	D gene	CDR3 protein	CDR3 DNA
TRBV5-1	-	TRBJ2-2	TRBD2	CASSPGTTNTGELFF	TGCGCCAGCAGCCCCGGGACTACCAACACCGGGGAGCTGTTTTTT
TRBV23-1	-	TRBJ2-7	-	CASSQICGETPYEQYF	TGCGCCAGCAGTCAAATTTGCGGGGAGACTCCCTACGAGCAGTACTTC
TRBV4-1	-	TRBJ2-3	-	CASSHSEGPPDTQYF	TGCGCCAGCAGCCACTCCGAGGGCCCCCCAGATACGCAGTATTTT
TRBV21-1	-	TRBJ2-1	-	CASSKRRNRARREQFF	TGTGCCAGCAGCAAACGTCGGAACAGGGCCCGCAGGGAGCAGTTCTTC
TRBV27	-	TRBJ2-1	-	CASSPMTGPAFF	TGTGCCAGCAGCCCTATGACAGGACCGGCGTTCTTC
TRBV4-3	-	TRBJ2-6	-	CASSQDSSGANVLTF	TGCGCCAGCAGCCAAGACAGCTCTGGGGCCAACGTCCTGACTTTC
TRBV5-6	-	TRBJ2-7	TRBD1	CASRPGQSYEQYF	TGTGCCAGCAGACCGGGACAGAGCTACGAGCAGTACTTC
TRBV12-5	-	TRBJ2-2	-	CASALEGPGELFF	TGTGCTAGTGCCCTAGAAGGTCCCGGGGAGCTGTTTTTT
TRBV5-6	few	TRBJ1-3	-	CASSLAGTNTIYF	TGTGCCAGCAGCTTGGCAGGGACCAACACCATATATTTT
TRBV12-3/TRBV12-4	-	TRBJ2-7	-	CASKLGGPYEQYF	TGTGCCAGCAAGCTCGGGGGACCCTACGAGCAGTACTTC
TRBV5-6	-	TRBJ2-7	TRBD2	CASSWGEGYEQYF	TGTGCCAGCAGCTGGGGGGAGGGCTACGAGCAGTACTTC
TRBV29-1	-	TRBJ1-1	-	CSVEVDGTEAFF	TGCAGCGTTGAAGTCGATGGCACTGAAGCTTTCTTT
TRBV6-5	-	TRBJ1-1	-	CASILWEAFF	TGTGCCAGCATTTTGTGGGAAGCTTTCTTT
TRBV6-1	-	TRBJ1-2	TRBD1	CASSERDSFPSYGYTF	TGTGCCAGCAGTGAACGGGACAGCTTTCCAAGCTATGGCTACACCTTC
TRBV28	-	TRBJ2-7	-	CASSLRTPYEQYF	TGTGCCAGCAGTTTACGGACGCCGTACGAGCAGTACTTC
TRBV6-5	-	TRBJ1-3	-	CASSYSGGSGNTIYF	TGTGCCAGCAGTTACTCCGGGGGCTCGGGAAACACCATATATTTT
TRBV6-5	-	TRBJ1-5	-	CASSSGLQPQHF	TGTGCCAGCAGTTCGGGGCTTCAGCCCCAGCATTTT